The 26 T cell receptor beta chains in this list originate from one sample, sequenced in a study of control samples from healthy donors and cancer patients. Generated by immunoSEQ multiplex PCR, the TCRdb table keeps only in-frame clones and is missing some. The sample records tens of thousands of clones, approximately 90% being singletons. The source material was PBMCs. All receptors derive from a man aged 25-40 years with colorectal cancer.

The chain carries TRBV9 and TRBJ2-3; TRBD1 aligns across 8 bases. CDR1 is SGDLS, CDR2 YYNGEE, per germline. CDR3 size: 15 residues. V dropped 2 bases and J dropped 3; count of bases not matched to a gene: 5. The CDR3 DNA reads TGTGCCAGCAGCGTCAGACAGGGGAGTACAGATACGCAGTATTTT. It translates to CASSVRQGSTDTQYF.

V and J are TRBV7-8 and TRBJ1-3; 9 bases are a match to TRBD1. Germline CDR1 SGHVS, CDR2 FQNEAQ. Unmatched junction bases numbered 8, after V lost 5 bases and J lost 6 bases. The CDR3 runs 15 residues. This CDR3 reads CASSRSGTGPNTIYF. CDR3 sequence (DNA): TGTGCCAGCAGCCGATCCGGGACAGGGCCAAACACCATATATTTT. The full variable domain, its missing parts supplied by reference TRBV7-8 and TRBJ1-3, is GAGVSQSPRYKVAKRGQDVALRCDPISGHVSLFWYQQALGQGPEFLTYFQNEAQLDKSGLPSDRFFAERPEGSVSTLKIQRTQQEDSAVYLCASSRSGTGPNTIYFGEGSWLTVV.

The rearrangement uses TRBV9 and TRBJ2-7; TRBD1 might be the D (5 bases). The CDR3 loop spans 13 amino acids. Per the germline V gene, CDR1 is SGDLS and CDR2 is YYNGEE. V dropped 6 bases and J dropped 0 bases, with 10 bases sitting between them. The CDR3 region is CASTRASSYEQYV. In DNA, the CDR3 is TGTGCCAGCACCAGGGCGAGCTCCTACGAGCAGTACGTC.

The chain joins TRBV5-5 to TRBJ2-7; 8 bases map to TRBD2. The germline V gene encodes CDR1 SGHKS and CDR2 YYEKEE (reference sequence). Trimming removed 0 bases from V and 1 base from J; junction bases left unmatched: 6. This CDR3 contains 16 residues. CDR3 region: CASSLASGGLSYEQYF. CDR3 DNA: TGTGCCAGCAGCTTGGCGAGCGGGGGTTTGTCCTACGAGCAGTACTTC.

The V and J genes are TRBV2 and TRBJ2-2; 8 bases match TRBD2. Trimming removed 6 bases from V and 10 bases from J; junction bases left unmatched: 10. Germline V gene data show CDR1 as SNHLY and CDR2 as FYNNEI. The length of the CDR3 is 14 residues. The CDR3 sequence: CASSLGLAWAELFF. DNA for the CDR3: TGTGCCAGCAGCCTAGGACTAGCATGGGCGGAGCTGTTTTTT.

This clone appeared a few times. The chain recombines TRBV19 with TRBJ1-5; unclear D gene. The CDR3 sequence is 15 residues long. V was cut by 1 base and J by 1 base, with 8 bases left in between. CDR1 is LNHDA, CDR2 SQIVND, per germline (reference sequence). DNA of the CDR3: TGTGCCAGTAGTATAGCGAGGGCGAGCAATCAGCCCCAGCATTTT. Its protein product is CASSIARASNQPQHF.

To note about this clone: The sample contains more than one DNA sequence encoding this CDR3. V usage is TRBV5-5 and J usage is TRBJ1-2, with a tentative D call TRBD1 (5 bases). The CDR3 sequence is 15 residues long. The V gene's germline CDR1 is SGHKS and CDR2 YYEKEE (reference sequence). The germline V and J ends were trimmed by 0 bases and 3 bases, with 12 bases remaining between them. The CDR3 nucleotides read TGTGCCAGCAGCTTGGGGCCGCGGGGGGACTATGGCTACACCTTC. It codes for CASSLGPRGDYGYTF.

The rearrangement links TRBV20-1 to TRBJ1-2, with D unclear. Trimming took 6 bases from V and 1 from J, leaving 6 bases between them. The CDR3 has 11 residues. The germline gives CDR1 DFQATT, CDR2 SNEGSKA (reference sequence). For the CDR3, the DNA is TGCAGTGCGACGGATAACTATGGCTACACCTTC. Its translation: CSATDNYGYTF.

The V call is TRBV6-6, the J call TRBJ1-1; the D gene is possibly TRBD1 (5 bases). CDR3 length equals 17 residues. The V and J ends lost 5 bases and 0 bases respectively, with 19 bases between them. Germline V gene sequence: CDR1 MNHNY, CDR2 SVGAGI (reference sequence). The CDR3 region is CASSHPSGQLLNTEAFF. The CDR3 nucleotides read TGTGCCAGCAGTCACCCATCGGGGCAACTACTGAACACTGAAGCTTTCTTT.

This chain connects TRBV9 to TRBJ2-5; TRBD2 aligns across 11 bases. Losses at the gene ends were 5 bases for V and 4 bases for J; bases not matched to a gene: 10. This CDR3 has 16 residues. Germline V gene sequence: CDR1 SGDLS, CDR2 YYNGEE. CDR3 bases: TGTGCCAGCAGTCCTCTAGCGGGGGGCGCTTCAGAGACCCAGTACTTC. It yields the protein CASSPLAGGASETQYF.

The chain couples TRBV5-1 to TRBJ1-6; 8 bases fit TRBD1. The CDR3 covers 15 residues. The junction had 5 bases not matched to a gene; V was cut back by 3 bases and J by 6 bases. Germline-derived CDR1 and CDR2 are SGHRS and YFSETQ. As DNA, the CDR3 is TGCGCCAGCAGCTACGGGACAGGAATTAATTCACCCCTCCACTTT. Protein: CASSYGTGINSPLHF.

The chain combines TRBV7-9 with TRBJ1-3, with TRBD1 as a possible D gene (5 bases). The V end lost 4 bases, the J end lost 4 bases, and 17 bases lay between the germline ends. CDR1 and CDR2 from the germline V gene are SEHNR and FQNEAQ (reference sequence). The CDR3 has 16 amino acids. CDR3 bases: TGTGCCAGCAGCTCGGACATCAACCTTATGGGAAACACCATATATTTT. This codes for CASSSDINLMGNTIYF.

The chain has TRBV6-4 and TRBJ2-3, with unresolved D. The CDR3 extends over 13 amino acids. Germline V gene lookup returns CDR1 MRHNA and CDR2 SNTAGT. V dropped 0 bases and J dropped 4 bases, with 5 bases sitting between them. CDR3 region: CASSDSYSDTQYF. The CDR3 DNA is TGTGCCAGCAGTGACTCTTATTCAGATACGCAGTATTTT.

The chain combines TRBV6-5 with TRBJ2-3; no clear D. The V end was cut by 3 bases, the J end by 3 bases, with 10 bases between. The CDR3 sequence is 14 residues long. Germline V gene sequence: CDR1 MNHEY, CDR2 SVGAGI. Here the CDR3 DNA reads TGTGCCAGCAGTTATTTAAGGGAAACAGATACGCAGTATTTT. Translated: CASSYLRETDTQYF.

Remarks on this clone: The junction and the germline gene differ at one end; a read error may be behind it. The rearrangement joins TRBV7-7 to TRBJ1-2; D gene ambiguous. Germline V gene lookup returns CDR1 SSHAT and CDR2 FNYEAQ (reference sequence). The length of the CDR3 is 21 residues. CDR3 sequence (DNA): TGTGCTAGCAGCAAAGGCAGTAAAGAGGGCTCCCCTAGGCGGATGGAGGGTGGCTACACCTTC. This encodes CASSKGSKEGSPRRMEGGYTF. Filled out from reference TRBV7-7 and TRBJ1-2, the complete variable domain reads GAGVSQSPRYKVTKRGQDVTLRCDPISSHATLYWYQQALGQGPEFLTYFNYEAQPDKSGLPSDRFSAERPEGSISTLTIQRTEQRDSAMYRCASSKGSKEGSPRRMEGGYTFGSGTRLTVV.

The CDR3 is CASSLGIFNYGYTF. CDR3 sequence (DNA): TGTGCCAGCAGCTTGGGCATATTTAACTATGGCTACACCTTC. The genes are TRBV5-6 and TRBJ1-2; no clear D gene. The ends were cut back, 0 bases at V and 1 base at J, with 7 bases in the middle. Germline V lookup: CDR1 SGHDT, CDR2 YYEEEE. The CDR3 extends over 14 amino acids.

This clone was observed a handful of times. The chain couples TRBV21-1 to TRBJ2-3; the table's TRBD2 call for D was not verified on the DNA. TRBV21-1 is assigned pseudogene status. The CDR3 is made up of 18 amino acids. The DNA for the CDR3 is TGTGCCAGCATTGTTTATGGGAGAGGGAAGGAGGGCCCAGATACGCAGTATTTT. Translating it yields CASIVYGRGKEGPDTQYF.

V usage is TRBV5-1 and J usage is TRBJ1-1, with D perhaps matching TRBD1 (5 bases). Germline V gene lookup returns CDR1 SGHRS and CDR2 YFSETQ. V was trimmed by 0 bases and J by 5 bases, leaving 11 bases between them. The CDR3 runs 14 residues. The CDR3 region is CASSLGGRGTEAFF. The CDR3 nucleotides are TGCGCCAGCAGCTTGGGGGGCCGGGGGACTGAAGCTTTCTTT.

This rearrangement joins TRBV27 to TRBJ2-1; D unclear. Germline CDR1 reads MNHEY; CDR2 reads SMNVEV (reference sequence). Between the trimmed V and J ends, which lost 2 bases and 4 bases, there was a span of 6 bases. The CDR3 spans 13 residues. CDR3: CASSLVRYNEQFF. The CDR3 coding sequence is TGTGCCAGCAGTTTAGTCCGATACAATGAGCAGTTCTTC.

Here the CDR3 reads CAISDFGAGILLWGYTF. In DNA, the CDR3 is TGTGCCATCAGTGATTTTGGGGCAGGGATTCTTCTATGGGGCTACACCTTC. This chain connects TRBV10-3 to TRBJ1-2, with D perhaps TRBD1 (5 bases). The CDR3 covers 17 residues. Germline CDR1 and CDR2: ENHRY and SYGVKD. V was clipped by 3 bases and J by 8 bases, with 25 bases between them.

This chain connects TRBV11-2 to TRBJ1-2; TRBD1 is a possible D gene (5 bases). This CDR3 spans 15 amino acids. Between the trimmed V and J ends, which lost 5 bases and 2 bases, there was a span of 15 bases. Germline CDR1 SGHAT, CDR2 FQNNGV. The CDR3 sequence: CASSTFRRGNYGYTF. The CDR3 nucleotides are TGTGCCAGCAGCACATTCCGACGGGGCAACTATGGCTACACCTTC.

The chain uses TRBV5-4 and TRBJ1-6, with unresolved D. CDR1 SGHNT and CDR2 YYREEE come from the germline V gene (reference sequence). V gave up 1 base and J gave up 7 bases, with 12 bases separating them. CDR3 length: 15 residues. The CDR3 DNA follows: TGTGCCAGCAGCTTGAACGCAGGAGGCAATTCACCCCTCCACTTT. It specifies CASSLNAGGNSPLHF.

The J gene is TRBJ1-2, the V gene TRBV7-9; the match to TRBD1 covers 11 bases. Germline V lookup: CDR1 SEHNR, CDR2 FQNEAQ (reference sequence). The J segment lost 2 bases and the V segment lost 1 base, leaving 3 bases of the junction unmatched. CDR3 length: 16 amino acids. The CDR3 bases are TGTGCCAGCAGCTTAGTAGGACAGGGGGCAAACTATGGCTACACCTTC. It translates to CASSLVGQGANYGYTF. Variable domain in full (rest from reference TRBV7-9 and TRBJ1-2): DTGVSQNPRHKITKRGQNVTFRCDPISEHNRLYWYRQTLGQGPEFLTYFQNEAQLEKSRLLSDRFSAERPKGSFSTLEIQRTEQGDSAMYLCASSLVGQGANYGYTFGSGTRLTVV.

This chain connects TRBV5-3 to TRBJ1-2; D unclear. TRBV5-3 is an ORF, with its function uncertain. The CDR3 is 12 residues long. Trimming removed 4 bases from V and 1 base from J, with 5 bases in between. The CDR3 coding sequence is TGTGCCAGAAGCCCAAATAACTATGGCTACACCTTC. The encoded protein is CARSPNNYGYTF.

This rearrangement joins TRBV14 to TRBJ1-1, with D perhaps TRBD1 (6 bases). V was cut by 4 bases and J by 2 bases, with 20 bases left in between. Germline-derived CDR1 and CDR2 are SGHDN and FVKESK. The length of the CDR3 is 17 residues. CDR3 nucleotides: TGTGCCAGCAGCCGCAGTCCCTTTACAGGGTTCAACACTGAAGCTTTCTTT. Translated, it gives CASSRSPFTGFNTEAFF.

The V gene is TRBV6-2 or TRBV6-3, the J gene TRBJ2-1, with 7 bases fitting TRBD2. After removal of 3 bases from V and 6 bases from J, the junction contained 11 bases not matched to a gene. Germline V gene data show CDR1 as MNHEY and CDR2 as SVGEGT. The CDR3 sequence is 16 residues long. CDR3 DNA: TGTGCCAGCAGTTATCCCGTGGGGGGGGGTGGCAATGAGCAGTTCTTC. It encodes CASSYPVGGGGNEQFF.